The sequence of this T cell receptor beta chain was determined in a study of early T cells in non-severe SARS-CoV-2 infection. In the study overall: Investigators sequenced bulk RNA drawn from unsorted whole blood, and chains remained unpaired.

The germline CDR1 and CDR2 sequences are MNHEY and SVGEGT. V was clipped by 0 bases and J by 3 bases; unmatched bases: 3. The CDR3 contains 15 residues. TCRdb redid the calling of the 5' RACE reads with MiXCR, one entry per CDR3 protein. In the table there are 80,000 to 95,000 distinct CDR3 sequences, around 17% of which are singletons. The sequence derives from an adult who was a healthcare worker with PCR-confirmed SARS-CoV-2 infection or an uninfected control (not recorded which). This material consisted of whole blood, taken at baseline. This chain connects TRBV6-2 or TRBV6-3 to TRBJ2-7; the match to TRBD2 covers 9 bases. DNA for the CDR3: TGTGCCAGCAGTTACTCCGGGACTAGCCTCTACGAGCAGTACTTC. Its protein is CASSYSGTSLYEQYF.